The T cell receptor beta chain described here comes from a study of T cells after yellow fever vaccination. MiXCR was run by TCRdb on the 5' RACE reads, yielding one entry per CDR3 protein. Among tens of thousands of distinct CDR3 sequences listed, around 7.1% were seen once. The table lists this clonotype with a few counts. Germline lookup yields CDR1 MNHNS and CDR2 SASEGT. CDR3 size: 15 residues. The junction had 11 bases not matched to a gene; V was cut back by 8 bases and J by 7 bases. The sequencing here drew on CD8+ T cells sorted from PBMCs, taken 9 to 11 days after the first yellow fever vaccination. The TCR originated in a man younger than 35 who received the YFV17D yellow fever vaccine. V gene TRBV6-1 combines with J gene TRBJ2-2; TRBD1 aligns across 9 bases. DNA for the CDR3: TGTGCCAGCGACCATCGACAGGGGGGGGTCGGGGAGCTGTTTTTT. Translating gives CASDHRQGGVGELFF.